Following are 22 T cell receptor beta chains from one sample sequenced in a study of patients and donors after allogeneic stem cell transplantation. Using its own MiXCR run on the RT-PCR reads, TCRdb lists one record per CDR3 protein. The table includes about a million distinct CDR3 sequences, roughly 18% detected once. Sequencing was carried out using blood, either unsorted or a sorted T cell fraction (not recorded which). These receptor sequences come from a human donor who was either an allogeneic HSCT recipient or a stem cell or donor lymphocyte infusion donor (not recorded which). It is not recorded whose cells these are; they may come from a transplant donor.

J is TRBJ1-6 and V is TRBV30; D remains ambiguous. The CDR3 runs to 17 residues. V was pared by 0 bases and J by 2 bases, with 14 bases between. Germline V gene sequence: CDR1 GTSNPN, CDR2 SVGIG (reference sequence). CDR3 sequence reads: CAWSVWQDRTYNSPLHF. CDR3 bases: TGTGCCTGGAGTGTATGGCAGGACCGTACCTATAATTCACCCCTCCACTTT.

The V and J genes are TRBV12-3 or TRBV12-4 and TRBJ1-1, with TRBD1 as a possible D gene (5 bases). The CDR3 length is 13 residues. V gave up 6 bases and J gave up 7 bases, with 15 bases separating them. The CDR3 DNA reads as TGTGCCAGCAGGCAGGGTTCGCGGAATGAAGCTTTCTTT. It is translated as CASRQGSRNEAFF.

This clonotype came up a few times. Relative to the germline gene, one junction end is altered; a read error may explain this. This rearrangement joins TRBV14 to TRBJ2-7; 10 nucleotides line up with TRBD1. This CDR3 contains 13 residues. Germline CDR1 and CDR2: SGHDN and FVKESK. The CDR3 nucleotides read TGTGCCAGCAGCCTAACTGACAGGGGGCCGGTGAACTTC. As protein: CASSLTDRGPVNF.

J is TRBJ1-2 and V is TRBV9, with TRBD1 matching 8 bases. Per the germline V gene, CDR1 is SGDLS and CDR2 is YYNGEE. Unmatched junction bases numbered 11, after V lost 6 bases and J lost 4 bases. The CDR3 loop spans 15 amino acids. CDR3 protein: CASNEGKQGGYGYTF. CDR3 sequence (DNA): TGTGCCAGCAATGAGGGGAAACAGGGGGGCTATGGCTACACCTTC.

The chain combines TRBV20-1 with TRBJ2-3; 11 nucleotides agree with TRBD2. J lost 2 bases, V lost 4 bases, and 5 bases had no gene match. The CDR3 runs to 15 residues. Germline loops: CDR1 DFQATT, CDR2 SNEGSKA (reference sequence). CDR3 nucleotide sequence: TGCAGTGCTACGGGGACTAGCGGTTTCACAGATACGCAGTATTTT. As protein: CSATGTSGFTDTQYF.

The chain links TRBV15 to TRBJ1-4; no firm D call. Between the trimmed V and J ends, which lost 3 bases and 8 bases, there was a span of 10 bases. CDR1 is LNHNV, CDR2 YYDKDF, per germline (reference sequence). The CDR3 covers 13 residues. The CDR3 spells CATSRGIGEKLFF. CDR3 coding DNA: TGTGCCACCAGCAGGGGGATCGGGGAAAAACTGTTTTTT.

This clonotype has only a few counts. J is TRBJ1-1 and V is TRBV6-1; 9 bases are a match to TRBD1. Germline trimming cut 11 bases from V and 0 bases from J; bases unmatched to any gene: 4. The germline V gene has CDR1 MNHNS and CDR2 SASEGT. The CDR3 runs 13 residues. The DNA for the CDR3 is TGTGCCTCCTACAGGGGGCTGAACACTGAAGCTTTCTTT. Protein product: CASYRGLNTEAFF.

As regards this clonotype: Germline is not matched at one junction end, which may reflect a read error. The chain joins TRBV7-2 to TRBJ1-2; TRBD1 matches at 8 bases. Germline V gene sequence: CDR1 SGHTA, CDR2 FQGNSA. This CDR3 is built from 15 residues. As DNA, the CDR3 is TGTGCCAGCAGCCTAGCAGGCAGGGGGCTTTATGGCTACACCTTC. It is translated as CASSLAGRGLYGYTF.

In this sample, this clonotype turned up a few times. The J gene is TRBJ2-7, the V gene TRBV11-2; 8 bases align to TRBD1. The CDR3 has 15 amino acids. V dropped 5 bases and J dropped 4; count of bases not matched to a gene: 10. Germline CDR1 reads SGHAT; CDR2 reads FQNNGV. The CDR3 bases are TGTGCCAGCAGCCGCTCCCCGGGACAGGAGTACGAGCAGTACTTC. Protein sequence: CASSRSPGQEYEQYF.

The chain uses TRBV4-1 and TRBJ2-1; D may be TRBD1 (5 bases). Germline V gene lookup returns CDR1 MGHRA and CDR2 YSYEKL. The CDR3 is made up of 14 amino acids. Trimming took off 1 base at V and 9 bases at J, with 13 bases between the two ends. The CDR3 reads CASSQVQDSGEQFF. Written as DNA, the CDR3 is TGCGCCAGCAGCCAAGTACAGGATTCTGGTGAGCAGTTCTTC.

This chain connects TRBV9 to TRBJ2-1, with D maybe TRBD2 (6 bases). The V gene's germline CDR1 is SGDLS and CDR2 YYNGEE. The length of the CDR3 is 14 residues. V shed 0 bases and J shed 7 bases, with 11 bases lying between them. CDR3 DNA: TGTGCCAGCAGCGTAGAAGTCAGCGGGAATGAGCAGTTCTTC. It is translated as CASSVEVSGNEQFF.

This clonotype was seen more than once but under ten times. The gene calls are TRBV20-1 and TRBJ1-1; unclear D gene. Trimming removed 4 bases from V and 0 bases from J, with 12 bases in between. The CDR3 runs 14 residues. CDR1 and CDR2 (germline): DFQATT, SNEGSKA (reference sequence). CDR3: CSAMRRPMNTEAFF. The CDR3 nucleotides are TGCAGTGCTATGCGACGGCCGATGAACACTGAAGCTTTCTTT.

The table lists this clonotype with a few counts. V is TRBV6-1 and J is TRBJ1-1; 11 bases fit TRBD1. The CDR3 loop spans 15 amino acids. The germline gives CDR1 MNHNS, CDR2 SASEGT. Unmatched junction bases numbered 10, after V lost 5 bases and J lost 8 bases. The CDR3: CASSPRTGGLREAFF. The CDR3, as DNA: TGTGCCAGCAGTCCGCGGACAGGGGGCCTTCGCGAAGCTTTCTTT.

CDR3 sequence: CASSLLPGPGDHTQYF. CDR3 sequence (DNA): TGTGCCAGCAGCTTGTTACCGGGACCGGGCGATCACACGCAGTATTTT. The chain recombines TRBV7-9 with TRBJ2-3; either TRBD1 or TRBD2 may supply D (5 bases each). In germline, CDR1 is SEHNR, CDR2 FQNEAQ (reference sequence). Trimming left V 3 bases short and J 9 bases short, with 22 bases between. This CDR3 region has 16 residues.

This chain joins TRBV6-2 or TRBV6-3 and TRBJ2-2; tentatively, D is TRBD1 or TRBD2 (6 bases each). The CDR3 runs 13 residues. Deletions cut 7 bases from V and 5 bases from J, with 11 bases between. The germline CDR1 and CDR2 sequences are MNHEY and SVGEGT. The CDR3 nucleotides read TGTGCCAGCAACCGGGGGCCGACCGGGGAGCTGTTTTTT. Translation gives CASNRGPTGELFF.

This clonotype was seen a few times. The chain uses TRBV6-6 and TRBJ1-5; no clear D. Germline lookup yields CDR1 MNHNY and CDR2 SVGAGI (reference sequence). This CDR3 has 13 amino acids. Between the trimmed V and J ends, which lost 6 bases and 0 bases, there was a span of 6 bases. The CDR3 sequence is CASRFYSNQPQHF. For the CDR3, the DNA is TGTGCCAGCAGATTCTATAGCAATCAGCCCCAGCATTTT.

V gene TRBV29-1 combines with J gene TRBJ2-1, with 7 nucleotides matching TRBD1. The germline gives CDR1 SQVTM, CDR2 ANQGSEA. The CDR3 is 14 amino acids. Trimming took 3 bases from V and 8 from J; bases not matched to a gene: 10. Here the CDR3 reads CSVDGQAPWDEQFF. The CDR3 DNA reads as TGCAGCGTTGACGGACAGGCTCCGTGGGATGAGCAGTTCTTC.

The chain recombines TRBV20-1 with TRBJ2-2; D perhaps matches TRBD2 (6 bases). The V gene lost 6 bases and the J gene lost 0 bases, with 26 bases spanning the gap. CDR3 length equals 19 residues. CDR1 is DFQATT and CDR2 is SNEGSKA in the germline V gene (reference sequence). The CDR3 DNA is TGCAGTGCCCTTCCCCTGTCCTCGGGGGACTTCGCGAACACCGGGGAGCTGTTTTTT. It specifies CSALPLSSGDFANTGELFF.

This clonotype showed up just a few times. The gene calls are TRBV9 and TRBJ2-5, with a weak D call TRBD1 (5 bases). CDR1 is SGDLS and CDR2 is YYNGEE in the germline V gene. Trimming pared 0 bases from V and 1 base from J, leaving 10 bases between. CDR3 length: 15 residues. The CDR3 here is CASSVVGLGQETQYF. Written as DNA, the CDR3 is TGTGCCAGCAGCGTAGTGGGGCTTGGCCAAGAGACCCAGTACTTC.

The J gene is TRBJ1-2, the V gene TRBV28; no clear D gene. Germline loops: CDR1 MDHEN, CDR2 SYDVKM. The CDR3 covers 14 residues. V lost 3 bases and J lost 6, with 14 bases in between. The CDR3 reads CASSFRQNPHGYTF. CDR3 coding DNA: TGTGCCAGCAGTTTTCGGCAGAACCCGCATGGCTACACCTTC.

This clonotype has just a few counts. The chain couples TRBV10-3 to TRBJ2-7; 8 nucleotides line up with TRBD1. The CDR3 runs to 15 residues. Germline loops: CDR1 ENHRY, CDR2 SYGVKD. The V and J ends lost 5 bases and 0 bases, in that order; junction bases with no gene match: 6. The CDR3 bases are TGTGCCATCAGTACTTCCGGGACAGGCTCCTACGAGCAGTACTTC. This gives the protein CAISTSGTGSYEQYF.

This clonotype was detected many times. The chain uses TRBV29-1 and TRBJ1-1, with D tentatively TRBD1 (5 bases). Per germline, CDR1 SQVTM and CDR2 ANQGSEA. CDR3 length: 12 residues. Trimming shortened V by 6 bases and J by 4 bases, and 12 bases separated the two germline ends. Here the CDR3 reads CSVLQGGTEAFF. The CDR3, as DNA: TGCAGCGTCCTCCAGGGTGGCACTGAAGCTTTCTTT.